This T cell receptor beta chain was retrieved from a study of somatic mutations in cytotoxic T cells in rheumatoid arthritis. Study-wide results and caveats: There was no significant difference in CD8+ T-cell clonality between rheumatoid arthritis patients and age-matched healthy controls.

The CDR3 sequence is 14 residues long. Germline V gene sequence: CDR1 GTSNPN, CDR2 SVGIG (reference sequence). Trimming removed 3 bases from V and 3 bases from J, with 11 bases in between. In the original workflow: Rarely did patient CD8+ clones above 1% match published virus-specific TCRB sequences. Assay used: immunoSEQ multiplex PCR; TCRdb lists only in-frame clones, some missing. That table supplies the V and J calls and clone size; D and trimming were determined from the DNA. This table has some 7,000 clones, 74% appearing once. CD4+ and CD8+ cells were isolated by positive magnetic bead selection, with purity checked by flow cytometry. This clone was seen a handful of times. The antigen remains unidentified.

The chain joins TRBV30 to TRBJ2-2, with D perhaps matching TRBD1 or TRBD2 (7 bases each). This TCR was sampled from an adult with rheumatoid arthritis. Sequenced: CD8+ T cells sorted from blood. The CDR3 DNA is TGTGCCTGGAGGACAGGGAGGGACACCGGGGAGCTGTTTTTT. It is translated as CAWRTGRDTGELFF.